The 25 T cell receptor beta chains reported below all come from one sample, sequenced in a study of blood T cell repertoires in COVID-19 (dated by TCRdb to about 2020). The library came from the immunoSEQ multiplex PCR assay. TCRdb's version of the immuneACCESS table is confined to in-frame rearrangements and falls short of the full clone set. An unresolved V gene accounts for under half of the shortfall where checked; the remainder is of unknown origin. For this sample the table gives under 300,000 clones, of which roughly four fifths were detected only once. Over 12% of the sample is held by the ten biggest clonotypes. Source material: PBMCs or T cells enriched from blood (not recorded which). The receptors were gathered from a man aged 40-49 years who had recovered from COVID-19.

The chain carries TRBV5-6 and TRBJ2-1, with D perhaps TRBD2 (5 bases). This CDR3 is built from 15 residues. Deletions cut 0 bases from V and 0 bases from J, with 7 bases between. Germline values: CDR1 SGHDT, CDR2 YYEEEE. The CDR3 nucleotides are TGTGCCAGCAGCTTGGCGGGAAGCTCCTACAATGAGCAGTTCTTC. This encodes CASSLAGSSYNEQFF.

The genes are TRBV11-2 and TRBJ2-7; possibly TRBD1 for D (6 bases). Germline values: CDR1 SGHAT, CDR2 FQNNGV. This CDR3 comprises 14 residues. V was cut by 1 base and J by 4 bases, with 11 bases left in between. DNA of the CDR3: TGTGCCAGCAGCTTAGGTAGGGACACTTACGAGCAGTACTTC. It encodes CASSLGRDTYEQYF.

The rearrangement uses TRBV7-3 and TRBJ2-7; D unclear. This CDR3 has 14 amino acids. Per germline, CDR1 SGHTA and CDR2 FQGTGA. V was shortened by 1 base and J by 2 bases, with 9 bases between the two germline ends. The CDR3 DNA sequence: TGTGCCAGCAGCTTAAGTAGCTCAGCCTACGAGCAGTACTTC. Encoded protein: CASSLSSSAYEQYF.

In this sample, this clone turned up once. The J gene is TRBJ2-3, the V gene TRBV28; 8 nucleotides match TRBD1. The CDR3 length is 16 residues. Germline V gene lookup returns CDR1 MDHEN and CDR2 SYDVKM. J was trimmed by 1 base and V by 4 bases; bases with no gene match: 7. The chain's CDR3 is CASSSTGEKGTDTQYF. Written as DNA, the CDR3 is TGTGCCAGCAGTTCGACAGGGGAGAAGGGCACAGATACGCAGTATTTT.

The rearrangement joins TRBV18 to TRBJ1-5, with D tentatively TRBD1 (5 bases). The CDR3 spans 14 residues. Germline V gene data show CDR1 as KGHSH and CDR2 as LQKENI. Deletions cut 3 bases from V and 0 bases from J, with 6 bases between. CDR3 in DNA: TGTGCCAGCTCACCCGACAGTAGCAATCAGCCCCAGCATTTT. This translates into CASSPDSSNQPQHF.

Remarks on this clone: The sample has other DNA sequences that encode this CDR3 too. This chain links TRBV27 with TRBJ1-2, with no clear D. The V end was cut by 3 bases, the J end by 2 bases, with 7 bases between. The CDR3 is 13 residues long. From germline, CDR1 is MNHEY and CDR2 SMNVEV (reference sequence). The CDR3: CASSFSGNYGYTF. The CDR3 DNA reads TGTGCCAGCAGTTTCTCAGGAAACTATGGCTACACCTTC.

Points on this clone: This may arise from a read error, as a much more abundant clone is one base away. The rearrangement joins TRBV12-3 or TRBV12-4 to TRBJ1-1; possibly TRBD1 for D (5 bases). With 2 bases removed from V and 5 bases from J, the gap between germline ends came to 6 bases. The CDR3 is made up of 12 amino acids. This CDR3 reads CASSLRGTEAFF. DNA of the CDR3: TGTGCCAGCAGTTTACGGGGGACTGAAGCTTTCTTT.

This clone was seen only once. This same CDR3 is encoded by further DNA sequences in the sample. The chain's CDR3 is CASSSGGGTDTQYF. CDR3 nucleotides: TGCGCCAGCAGCTCAGGGGGAGGCACAGATACGCAGTATTTT. This sequence joins TRBV5-1 and TRBJ2-3, with 7 bases lining up with TRBD1. This CDR3 contains 14 residues. Trimming took 3 bases from V and 1 from J; bases not matched to a gene: 2. Germline V gene lookup returns CDR1 SGHRS and CDR2 YFSETQ.

This clone was observed a handful of times. The chain is built from TRBV7-2 and TRBJ1-5; a possible D gene is TRBD1 (5 bases). Deletions cut 4 bases from V and 7 bases from J, with 11 bases between. This CDR3 contains 13 residues. Germline loops: CDR1 SGHTA, CDR2 FQGNSA. The CDR3 DNA is TGTGCCAGCAGCTCAAGAAGGGGCCAGCCCCAGCATTTT. It is translated as CASSSRRGQPQHF.

V is TRBV2 and J is TRBJ2-1; 7 nucleotides align to TRBD1. V was clipped by 4 bases and J by 9 bases; unmatched bases: 3. The CDR3 totals 12 residues. The germline gives CDR1 SNHLY, CDR2 FYNNEI. The CDR3 is CASSVGGGEQFF. The CDR3 nucleotides are TGTGCCAGCAGTGTAGGGGGCGGTGAGCAGTTCTTC.

The chain links TRBV4-2 to TRBJ2-5; 7 positions agree with TRBD2. CDR1 is LGHNA, CDR2 YNFKEQ, per germline. There are 17 residues in the CDR3. After removal of 0 bases from V and 1 base from J, the junction contained 8 bases not matched to a gene. In DNA form, the CDR3 reads TGTGCCAGCAGCCAAGATTTCGCGCGGGGGTTCCAAGAGACCCAGTACTTC. Translating it yields CASSQDFARGFQETQYF.

The chain is built from TRBV18 and TRBJ1-6; TRBD1 matches at 7 bases. With 3 bases clipped from V and 18 bases from J, the junction kept 14 bases outside the gene matches. The CDR3 length is 14 residues. Germline CDR1 reads KGHSH; CDR2 reads LQKENI. In DNA form, the CDR3 reads TGTGCCAGCTCACCGACAGGGACCGACCTACTACGCCACTTT. Translating gives CASSPTGTDLLRHF.

The chain carries TRBV6-5 and TRBJ2-3, with 13 positions matching TRBD2. Germline lookup yields CDR1 MNHEY and CDR2 SVGAGI. Unmatched junction bases numbered 4, after V lost 6 bases and J lost 4 bases. The CDR3 covers 15 residues. CDR3 amino acids: CASRPLAGGSDTQYF. Written as DNA, the CDR3 is TGTGCCAGCAGGCCACTAGCGGGAGGGTCAGATACGCAGTATTTT.

The chain has TRBV10-3 and TRBJ2-7; 7 nucleotides agree with TRBD1. The V segment lost 9 bases and the J segment 3 bases; nucleotides outside the gene matches: 14. The CDR3 spans 15 residues. CDR1 is ENHRY and CDR2 is SYGVKD in the germline V gene. The CDR3 reads CAMASAAGTVYEQYF. The CDR3, as DNA: TGTGCCATGGCGAGTGCGGCCGGGACAGTCTACGAGCAGTACTTC.

This chain connects TRBV5-6 to TRBJ2-7; the D gene is possibly TRBD2 (5 bases). The CDR3 runs to 14 residues. Trimming took off 2 bases at V and 6 bases at J, with 15 bases between the two ends. Germline V CDR1 and CDR2: SGHDT, YYEEEE. CDR3 DNA: TGTGCCAGCAGCTTTGACCCCTTTGGGAGCGAGCAGTACTTC. Its protein is CASSFDPFGSEQYF.

The chain has TRBV7-2 and TRBJ2-5; D is undetermined. V was cut by 2 bases and J by 7 bases, with 17 bases left in between. This CDR3 region has 15 residues. CDR1 is SGHTA and CDR2 is FQGNSA in the germline V gene. The CDR3 protein is CASSLQDGFTGTQYF. The CDR3 DNA reads TGTGCCAGCAGCTTACAAGACGGCTTCACGGGGACCCAGTACTTC.

The chain links TRBV5-1 to TRBJ1-1, with 7 bases that match TRBD1. Unmatched junction bases numbered 8, after V lost 4 bases and J lost 5 bases. Germline V lookup: CDR1 SGHRS, CDR2 YFSETQ. This CDR3 has 14 amino acids. The CDR3 DNA reads TGCGCCAGCAGCCCCGACAGGGTTGGGACTGAAGCTTTCTTT. Translated, it gives CASSPDRVGTEAFF. The whole variable domain, filled in from reference TRBV5-1 and TRBJ1-1, reads KAGVTQTPRYLIKTRGQQVTLSCSPISGHRSVSWYQQTPGQGLQFLFEYFSETQRNKGNFPGRFSGRQFSNSRSEMNVSTLELGDSALYLCASSPDRVGTEAFFGQGTRLTVV.

The count of this clone is one. V is TRBV6-5 and J is TRBJ1-2; possibly TRBD1 for D (5 bases). This CDR3 spans 14 amino acids. CDR1 is MNHEY, CDR2 SVGAGI, per germline. V lost 6 bases and J lost 4, with 15 bases in between. Here the CDR3 DNA reads TGTGCCAGCAGGGAGGGGTACGACTCCTATGGCTACACCTTC. Translated, it gives CASREGYDSYGYTF.

The V call is TRBV4-3, the J call TRBJ2-3, with 7 bases aligning to TRBD2. The CDR3 runs to 14 residues. V shed 1 base, J shed 4 bases, and the junction held 2 bases outside the gene matches. CDR1 is LGHNA, CDR2 YSLEER, per germline. As DNA, the CDR3 is TGCGCCAGCAGCCAAGCCCGGGGGGCAGATACGCAGTATTTT. It translates to CASSQARGADTQYF.

V is TRBV11-2 and J is TRBJ2-7; D is perhaps TRBD1 (6 bases). The CDR3 totals 15 residues. V lost 5 bases to trimming and J lost 2 bases, with 16 bases between them. Germline V gives CDR1 SGHAT, CDR2 FQNNGV. CDR3 bases: TGTGCCAGCAGCCCATTGAACCGGGACACCTACGAGCAGTACTTC. It yields the protein CASSPLNRDTYEQYF.

This clone has only one observation. This chain connects TRBV7-8 to TRBJ2-7; D is possibly TRBD1 (7 bases). V was shortened by 5 bases and J by 0 bases, with 20 bases between the two germline ends. Germline lookup yields CDR1 SGHVS and CDR2 FQNEAQ. This CDR3 is built from 17 residues. CDR3 bases: TGTGCCAGCAGCCCACGGGGTCCGCGGGACAGCTCCTACGAGCAGTACTTC. It encodes CASSPRGPRDSSYEQYF.

This clone was picked up a small number of times. V usage is TRBV28 and J usage is TRBJ1-5, with TRBD1 as a possible D gene (6 bases). The CDR3 loop spans 16 amino acids. V shed 1 base and J shed 1 base, with 11 bases lying between them. Germline V gene lookup returns CDR1 MDHEN and CDR2 SYDVKM. The CDR3 DNA reads TGTGCCAGCAGTTTATCAGGGGAGGGGAGCAATCAGCCCCAGCATTTT. Protein: CASSLSGEGSNQPQHF.

CDR3 amino acids: CASSVPSGRVWAGELFF. The CDR3 coding sequence is TGTGCCAGCAGTGTCCCTAGCGGGAGGGTTTGGGCCGGGGAGCTGTTTTTT. This chain joins TRBV2 and TRBJ2-2; TRBD2 aligns across 12 bases. The germline V gene has CDR1 SNHLY and CDR2 FYNNEI. The length of the CDR3 is 17 residues. Germline trimming cut 4 bases from V and 6 bases from J; bases unmatched to any gene: 9.

This sequence joins TRBV9 and TRBJ2-2, with TRBD2 as a possible D gene (5 bases). Germline V gene data show CDR1 as SGDLS and CDR2 as YYNGEE. Trimming cost V 0 bases and J 3 bases, with 12 bases left between them. The CDR3 consists of 16 residues. CDR3 sequence reads: CASSVELGWDTGELFF. For the CDR3, the DNA is TGTGCCAGCAGCGTAGAACTAGGGTGGGACACCGGGGAGCTGTTTTTT.

The chain couples TRBV25-1 to TRBJ2-1; D is unresolved. Germline assignment: CDR1 MGHDK and CDR2 SYGVNS. CDR3 length: 13 residues. The V end was cut by 7 bases, the J end by 8 bases, with 15 bases between. The CDR3 region is CASKHSAGYEQFF. As DNA, the CDR3 is TGTGCCAGCAAACACTCGGCCGGGTATGAGCAGTTCTTC.